This T cell receptor (beta chain) was recorded in a study of blood T cell repertoires in COVID-19. Donors were grouped by their self-reported clinical history. Only in-frame clones appear in the TCRdb table, and some are missing; sequencing was by immunoSEQ multiplex PCR. The sample has more than 400,000 clones; around 90% are singletons. Looked up from germline, CDR1 is MNHEY and CDR2 is SMNVEV (reference sequence). The CDR3 is 16 residues long. The J segment lost 1 base and the V segment lost 5 bases, leaving 6 bases of the junction unmatched. This clonotype was sampled from a man aged 18 to 29 who had recovered from COVID-19. The sequenced sample was PBMCs or T cells enriched from blood (not recorded which). This chain uses TRBV27 with TRBJ2-3, with 10 bases identical to TRBD2. CDR3 DNA sequence: TGTGCCAGCAGTGTCCTCGGGACTAGCGGCACAGATACGCAGTATTTT. Protein: CASSVLGTSGTDTQYF.